Each of the 8 T cell receptor beta chains below was sequenced from the same sample in a study of CD8 T cells in Susac syndrome. A quantity of roughly 0.5 to 1 ug RNA underwent reverse transcription using random hexamers. TCRdb re-derived calls from the immunoSEQ multiplex PCR reads in MiXCR, one entry per CDR3 protein. Among about 130,000 distinct CDR3 sequences listed, just under 95% were seen once. Specimen: CD4+ T cells from PBMCs. The receptors stem from a human donor in good health.

The rearrangement joins TRBV7-9 to TRBJ2-1; 7 nucleotides align to TRBD1. CDR1 is SEHNR, CDR2 FQNEAQ, per germline (reference sequence). Trimming took 4 bases from V and 5 from J; bases not matched to a gene: 5. This CDR3 region has 14 residues. The CDR3 DNA sequence: TGTGCCAGCAGCTCCGTACAGGGGCACAATGAGCAGTTCTTC. It yields the protein CASSSVQGHNEQFF.

V gene TRBV18 combines with J gene TRBJ2-1; D gene ambiguous. Trimming shortened V by 6 bases and J by 7 bases, and 10 bases separated the two germline ends. This CDR3 contains 12 residues. Germline values: CDR1 KGHSH, CDR2 LQKENI. The DNA of the CDR3 is TGTGCCAGCTCCCGAGCGAGAAATGAGCAGTTCTTC. It specifies CASSRARNEQFF.

V gene TRBV24-1 combines with J gene TRBJ2-2; a possible D gene is TRBD2 (6 bases). This CDR3 comprises 15 residues. The V gene lost 3 bases and the J gene lost 7 bases, with 14 bases spanning the gap. CDR1 and CDR2 from the germline V gene are KGHDR and SFDVKD. The CDR3 reads CATSDPSGGVGELFF. CDR3 DNA sequence: TGTGCCACCAGTGATCCCAGCGGAGGGGTCGGGGAGCTGTTTTTT.

This chain joins TRBV29-1 and TRBJ2-3, with 11 bases lining up with TRBD2. Germline V gene sequence: CDR1 SQVTM, CDR2 ANQGSEA. The CDR3 totals 16 residues. V lost 2 bases and J lost 5; bases outside the gene matches: 9. CDR3 loop: CSVELVTSGSQDTQYF. CDR3 sequence (DNA): TGCAGCGTTGAATTGGTAACTAGCGGGAGTCAAGATACGCAGTATTTT.

The CDR3 DNA is TGTGCCTGGGGCCGGGGCACCTATGGCTACACCTTC. Its translation: CAWGRGTYGYTF. The gene calls are TRBV30 and TRBJ1-2; possibly TRBD1 for D (5 bases). Germline V CDR1 and CDR2: GTSNPN, SVGIG (reference sequence). The CDR3 has 12 residues. Between the trimmed V and J ends, which lost 5 bases and 4 bases, there was a span of 11 bases.

The chain combines TRBV30 with TRBJ1-5; maybe TRBD1 (5 bases). Germline V gene lookup returns CDR1 GTSNPN and CDR2 SVGIG (reference sequence). V was pared by 0 bases and J by 5 bases, with 14 bases between. This CDR3 region has 15 residues. The CDR3 region has the DNA TGTGCCTGGAGTGTGTCTAGGGGTGGTCATCAGCCCCAGCATTTT. Translated, it gives CAWSVSRGGHQPQHF.

The gene calls are TRBV10-3 and TRBJ2-4, with D perhaps TRBD1 (6 bases). The V gene's germline CDR1 is ENHRY and CDR2 SYGVKD. CDR3 length: 14 amino acids. The V gene lost 4 bases and the J gene lost 5 bases, with 12 bases spanning the gap. The CDR3, as DNA: TGTGCCATCAGTGGATCAGGGGCGGAAAACATTCAGTACTTC. Amino acids: CAISGSGAENIQYF.

J is TRBJ2-7 and V is TRBV29-1; TRBD2 matches at 8 bases. The CDR3 runs to 17 residues. Unmatched junction bases numbered 16, after V lost 2 bases and J lost 4 bases. Germline CDR1 SQVTM, CDR2 ANQGSEA. The CDR3 bases are TGCAGCGTTGAAATCCCTCCAGCGGGCGGGGGGAGATACGAGCAGTACTTC. Protein: CSVEIPPAGGGRYEQYF.